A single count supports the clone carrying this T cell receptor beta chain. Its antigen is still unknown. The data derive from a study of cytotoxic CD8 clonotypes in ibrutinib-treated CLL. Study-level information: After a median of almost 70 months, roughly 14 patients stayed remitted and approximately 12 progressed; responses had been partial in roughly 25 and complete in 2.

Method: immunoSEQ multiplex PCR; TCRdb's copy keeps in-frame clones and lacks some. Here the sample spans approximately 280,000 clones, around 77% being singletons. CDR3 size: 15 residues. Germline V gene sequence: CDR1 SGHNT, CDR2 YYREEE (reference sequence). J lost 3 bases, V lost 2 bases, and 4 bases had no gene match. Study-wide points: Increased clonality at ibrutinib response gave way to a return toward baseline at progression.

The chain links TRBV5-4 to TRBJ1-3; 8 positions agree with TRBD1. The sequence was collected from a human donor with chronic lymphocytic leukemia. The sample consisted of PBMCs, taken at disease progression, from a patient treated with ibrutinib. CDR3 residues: CASSFQGADGNTIYF. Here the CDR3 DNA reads TGTGCCAGCAGCTTTCAGGGGGCGGATGGAAACACCATATATTTT.